The clone carrying this T cell receptor beta chain was seen more than once but under ten times. This sample stems from a study of human T cells and chemical hapten exposure. TCRdb fed the RACE reads into MiXCR, producing one record per CDR3 protein. The data contain approximately 72,000 distinct CDR3 sequences, over 8.5% of them singletons. V gave up 4 bases and J gave up 6 bases; unmatched junction bases: 4. The germline CDR1 and CDR2 sequences are SGHAT and FQNNGV. The CDR3 totals 14 residues. This sample's time point: patch test 3, about 24 weeks after DPC sensitization. Sample treatment: therapeutic diphenylcyclopropenone sensitization with weekly scalp DPC.

This sequence was found in a woman aged 45-65 years with alopecia areata. Some clones in this sample may be carry-over from other donors' samples. The sequencing used whole blood, collected in connection with sensitization to the hapten diphenylcyclopropenone (DPC). The V call is TRBV11-2, the J call TRBJ2-2; TRBD1 aligns across 8 bases. The CDR3 protein is CASSSTGVSGELFF. Here the CDR3 DNA reads TGTGCCAGCAGCTCGACAGGGGTCTCCGGGGAGCTGTTTTTT. Full variable domain (missing parts from reference TRBV11-2 and TRBJ2-2): EAGVAQSPRYKIIEKRQSVAFWCNPISGHATLYWYQQILGQGPKLLIQFQNNGVVDDSQLPKDRFSAERLKGVDSTLKIQPAKLEDSAVYLCASSSTGVSGELFFGEGSRLTVL.